Shown below are 2 T cell receptor beta chains from a single sample sequenced in a study of T cell responses to AZD1222 COVID-19 vaccine. The table came from immunoSEQ multiplex PCR; TCRdb's copy has only in-frame clones and leaves some out. The sample gives fewer than 200,000 clones, roughly 92% of which show up once; 1.5% to 2% is in the top ten. Sequenced material: peripheral blood, taken 28 days after the second AZD1222 dose. These receptors all come from an adult who received the AZD1222 COVID-19 vaccine.

The V call is TRBV5-4, the J call TRBJ2-7; a weak D match, TRBD1 (6 bases). The germline CDR1 and CDR2 sequences are SGHNT and YYREEE (reference sequence). V lost 3 bases, J lost 2 bases, and 12 bases lay in between. The CDR3 has 14 amino acids. In DNA, the CDR3 is TGTGCCAGCAGCTCTAGGGGGAGCCCCTACGAGCAGTACTTC. It codes for CASSSRGSPYEQYF.

This clone was observed a handful of times. The chain couples TRBV7-2 to TRBJ1-5, with D possibly being TRBD1 (6 bases). The length of the CDR3 is 19 residues. Germline V CDR1 and CDR2: SGHTA, FQGNSA. The V gene lost 1 base and the J gene lost 4 bases, with 23 bases spanning the gap. DNA for the CDR3: TGTGCCAGCAGCTTAGTTGGTCCCGGGACACTTAAAGGGAATCAGCCCCAGCATTTT. Residues: CASSLVGPGTLKGNQPQHF.